A selection of T cell receptor beta chains follows, all from one sample in a study of cytomegalovirus exposure and HLA in healthy donors. TCRdb's table, derived via immunoSEQ multiplex PCR, lists solely in-frame clones and lacks some. The repertoire holds 120,000 or so clones, with over 70% as singletons. Sequenced material: PBMCs. Receptors originate from a female donor in good health and CMV-seronegative. Each CDR3 is given with its conserved first and last residue. Each record gives: V gene, J gene, D gene, clone size, CDR3 protein, CDR3 DNA. D genes are given only for firm matches. Only part of the rows carry a size: once, few, many, or a class if the clone is expanded.

v_call: TRBV2; j_call: TRBJ1-1; d_call: .; clone_size: .; cdr3_aa: CASSVGLSNTEAFF; cdr3_nt: TGTGCCAGCAGTGTTGGCCTTTCGAACACTGAAGCTTTCTTT
v_call: TRBV30; j_call: TRBJ1-6; d_call: .; clone_size: few; cdr3_aa: CAWNGADYNSPLHF; cdr3_nt: TGTGCCTGGAATGGGGCAGACTATAATTCACCCCTCCACTTT
v_call: TRBV6-1; j_call: TRBJ2-6; d_call: .; clone_size: once; cdr3_aa: CASIPQGRGANVLTF; cdr3_nt: TGTGCCAGCATCCCTCAGGGGAGAGGGGCCAACGTCCTGACTTTC
v_call: TRBV6-1; j_call: TRBJ1-5; d_call: .; clone_size: once; cdr3_aa: CASSDPWVTELNQPQHF; cdr3_nt: TGTGCCAGCAGTGATCCTTGGGTGACAGAGCTAAATCAGCCCCAGCATTTT
v_call: TRBV4-1; j_call: TRBJ1-4; d_call: .; clone_size: .; cdr3_aa: CASSQESRQSNEKLFF; cdr3_nt: TGCGCCAGCAGCCAAGAAAGCCGACAGAGCAATGAAAAACTGTTTTTT
v_call: TRBV2; j_call: TRBJ1-1; d_call: .; clone_size: .; cdr3_aa: CASSQGLNTEAFF; cdr3_nt: TGTGCCAGCAGTCAGGGTTTGAACACTGAAGCTTTCTTT
v_call: TRBV4-2; j_call: TRBJ2-5; d_call: TRBD1; clone_size: few; cdr3_aa: CASSQDNSAGGVETQYF; cdr3_nt: TGTGCCAGCAGCCAAGATAACTCCGCAGGGGGAGTGGAGACCCAGTACTTC
v_call: TRBV9; j_call: TRBJ2-3; d_call: TRBD2; clone_size: .; cdr3_aa: CASSVGAGGLPDTQYF; cdr3_nt: TGTGCCAGCAGCGTAGGAGCGGGAGGCCTTCCAGATACGCAGTATTTT
v_call: TRBV9; j_call: TRBJ2-3; d_call: .; clone_size: once; cdr3_aa: CASSVDPFGGTSTDTQYF; cdr3_nt: TGTGCCAGCAGCGTAGATCCGTTTGGCGGCACTAGCACAGATACGCAGTATTTT
v_call: TRBV28; j_call: TRBJ1-4; d_call: .; clone_size: few; cdr3_aa: CASRQNGEKLFF; cdr3_nt: TGTGCCAGCAGGCAAAACGGTGAAAAACTGTTTTTT
v_call: TRBV7-9; j_call: TRBJ2-2; d_call: TRBD1; clone_size: few; cdr3_aa: CASTDRGANTGELFF; cdr3_nt: TGTGCCAGCACCGACAGGGGCGCGAACACCGGGGAGCTGTTTTTT
v_call: TRBV6-1; j_call: TRBJ2-2; d_call: TRBD2; clone_size: .; cdr3_aa: CASSGGLSTGELFF; cdr3_nt: TGTGCCAGCAGTGGGGGACTATCCACCGGGGAGCTGTTTTTT
v_call: TRBV5-1; j_call: TRBJ2-2; d_call: .; clone_size: .; cdr3_aa: CASSYGSLRNTGELFF; cdr3_nt: TGCGCCAGCAGCTACGGGAGCCTGAGGAACACCGGGGAGCTGTTTTTT
v_call: TRBV18; j_call: TRBJ2-7; d_call: .; clone_size: .; cdr3_aa: CASSPRGSGYEQYF; cdr3_nt: TGTGCCAGCTCACCGAGGGGGAGTGGGTACGAGCAGTACTTC
v_call: TRBV20-1; j_call: TRBJ1-1; d_call: .; clone_size: .; cdr3_aa: CSALDSTEAFF; cdr3_nt: TGCAGTGCTCTGGACAGCACTGAAGCTTTCTTT
v_call: TRBV10-3; j_call: TRBJ2-1; d_call: .; clone_size: .; cdr3_aa: CAISELYNEQFF; cdr3_nt: TGTGCCATCAGTGAGTTATACAATGAGCAGTTCTTC
v_call: TRBV6-5; j_call: TRBJ1-2; d_call: .; clone_size: .; cdr3_aa: CASSPGQPVYGYTF; cdr3_nt: TGTGCCAGCAGTCCTGGACAGCCCGTCTATGGCTACACCTTC
v_call: TRBV9; j_call: TRBJ1-2; d_call: .; clone_size: once; cdr3_aa: CASSVEGVRGYTF; cdr3_nt: TGTGCCAGCAGCGTAGAAGGGGTTAGAGGCTACACCTTC
v_call: TRBV7-8; j_call: TRBJ2-7; d_call: TRBD2; clone_size: .; cdr3_aa: CASSLERGGPYEQYF; cdr3_nt: TGTGCCAGCAGCTTGGAGCGGGGGGGACCTTACGAGCAGTACTTC
v_call: TRBV6-1; j_call: TRBJ1-4; d_call: .; clone_size: .; cdr3_aa: CASRGGRAHYEKLFF; cdr3_nt: TGTGCCAGTCGGGGAGGGAGAGCTCATTATGAAAAACTGTTTTTT
v_call: TRBV6-1; j_call: TRBJ1-5; d_call: TRBD1; clone_size: once; cdr3_aa: CASSDQTGGNQPQHF; cdr3_nt: TGTGCCAGCAGTGACCAGACAGGGGGCAATCAGCCCCAGCATTTT
v_call: TRBV27; j_call: TRBJ2-3; d_call: .; clone_size: .; cdr3_aa: CASSWGPTDTQYF; cdr3_nt: TGTGCCAGCAGTTGGGGGCCCACAGATACGCAGTATTTT
v_call: TRBV7-2; j_call: TRBJ2-3; d_call: .; clone_size: .; cdr3_aa: CASSFISTDTQYF; cdr3_nt: TGTGCCAGCAGCTTTATTAGCACAGATACGCAGTATTTT
v_call: TRBV28; j_call: TRBJ2-3; d_call: TRBD2; clone_size: .; cdr3_aa: CASSLPLAGGTDTQYF; cdr3_nt: TGTGCCAGCAGTTTGCCCCTAGCGGGAGGGACAGATACGCAGTATTTT
v_call: TRBV19; j_call: TRBJ1-2; d_call: TRBD1; clone_size: .; cdr3_aa: CASSMSNRGRSSISYGYTF; cdr3_nt: TGTGCCAGTAGTATGAGCAACAGGGGGCGATCCTCAATTTCCTATGGCTACACCTTC
v_call: TRBV5-1; j_call: TRBJ2-7; d_call: TRBD2; clone_size: .; cdr3_aa: CASSAELAGGIPEQYF; cdr3_nt: TGCGCCAGCAGCGCGGAACTAGCGGGGGGCATCCCCGAGCAGTACTTC
v_call: TRBV18; j_call: TRBJ2-7; d_call: .; clone_size: .; cdr3_aa: CASSPRIAAYEQYF; cdr3_nt: TGTGCCAGCTCACCTAGGATAGCTGCCTACGAGCAGTACTTC
v_call: TRBV9; j_call: TRBJ1-2; d_call: TRBD1; clone_size: .; cdr3_aa: CASQPGQGVYGYTF; cdr3_nt: TGTGCCAGCCAACCGGGACAGGGAGTTTATGGCTACACCTTC
v_call: TRBV18; j_call: TRBJ2-1; d_call: TRBD2; clone_size: .; cdr3_aa: CASSPPTSGDGEQFF; cdr3_nt: TGTGCCAGCTCACCACCAACTAGCGGGGACGGTGAGCAGTTCTTC
v_call: TRBV5-6; j_call: TRBJ2-3; d_call: TRBD2; clone_size: .; cdr3_aa: CASSALGLAGGTDTQYF; cdr3_nt: TGTGCCAGCAGCGCGCTGGGACTAGCGGGAGGGACAGATACGCAGTATTTT
v_call: TRBV19; j_call: TRBJ1-2; d_call: .; clone_size: .; cdr3_aa: CASSIIGEGTNYGYTF; cdr3_nt: TGTGCCAGTAGTATTATCGGGGAGGGAACTAACTATGGCTACACCTTC
v_call: TRBV2; j_call: TRBJ1-2; d_call: .; clone_size: .; cdr3_aa: CASSEALQGKGHGYTF; cdr3_nt: TGTGCCAGCAGTGAAGCGTTGCAGGGGAAGGGGCATGGCTACACCTTC
v_call: TRBV12-1; j_call: TRBJ2-4; d_call: .; clone_size: .; cdr3_aa: CASSQKREGNSQYF; cdr3_nt: TGTGCCAGCAGCCAGAAGCGGGAAGGGAACAGTCAGTACTTC
v_call: TRBV9; j_call: TRBJ2-5; d_call: TRBD1; clone_size: .; cdr3_aa: CASSVTGGASGGQETQYF; cdr3_nt: TGTGCCAGCAGCGTAACAGGGGGCGCCTCCGGGGGTCAAGAGACCCAGTACTTC
v_call: TRBV5-6; j_call: TRBJ2-4; d_call: .; clone_size: .; cdr3_aa: CASRLRGPKNIQYF; cdr3_nt: TGTGCCAGCAGGTTAAGAGGGCCCAAAAACATTCAGTACTTC
v_call: TRBV5-4; j_call: TRBJ2-7; d_call: .; clone_size: .; cdr3_aa: CASSGKGGTYEQYF; cdr3_nt: TGTGCCAGCAGCGGGAAGGGGGGGACCTACGAGCAGTACTTC
v_call: TRBV28; j_call: TRBJ2-1; d_call: .; clone_size: once; cdr3_aa: CASSPRLPPTQFF; cdr3_nt: TGTGCCAGCAGTCCTCGATTGCCCCCAACTCAGTTCTTC
v_call: TRBV11-2; j_call: TRBJ2-3; d_call: TRBD2; clone_size: .; cdr3_aa: CASSFRGRAYTDTQYF; cdr3_nt: TGTGCCAGCAGCTTTAGAGGGAGGGCTTACACAGATACGCAGTATTTT
v_call: TRBV6-4; j_call: TRBJ2-3; d_call: .; clone_size: .; cdr3_aa: CASSGGIGGTDTQYF; cdr3_nt: TGTGCCAGCAGTGGAGGGATCGGGGGCACAGATACGCAGTATTTT
v_call: TRBV30; j_call: TRBJ2-2; d_call: .; clone_size: .; cdr3_aa: CAWRLYAGELFF; cdr3_nt: TGTGCCTGGAGACTATATGCCGGGGAGCTGTTTTTT
v_call: TRBV5-5; j_call: TRBJ1-4; d_call: TRBD1; clone_size: .; cdr3_aa: CASRDRDRDNEKLFF; cdr3_nt: TGTGCCAGCAGGGACCGGGACAGAGATAATGAAAAACTGTTTTTT
v_call: TRBV6-1; j_call: TRBJ1-2; d_call: .; clone_size: .; cdr3_aa: CASIPVEGDYGYTF; cdr3_nt: TGTGCCAGCATTCCAGTGGAGGGAGACTATGGCTACACCTTC
v_call: TRBV11-1; j_call: TRBJ2-7; d_call: .; clone_size: .; cdr3_aa: CASTLAPNREYEQYF; cdr3_nt: TGTGCCAGCACCCTTGCCCCGAACCGGGAATACGAGCAGTACTTC
v_call: TRBV5-4; j_call: TRBJ2-1; d_call: TRBD1; clone_size: .; cdr3_aa: CASSSRDRGPVPEQFF; cdr3_nt: TGTGCCAGCAGCTCCCGGGACAGGGGGCCGGTCCCTGAGCAGTTCTTC
v_call: TRBV27; j_call: TRBJ1-2; d_call: TRBD1; clone_size: .; cdr3_aa: CASSLSATLGTVPNGYTF; cdr3_nt: TGTGCCAGCAGTTTATCCGCAACCCTCGGGACAGTCCCTAATGGCTACACCTTC
v_call: TRBV19; j_call: TRBJ2-3; d_call: .; clone_size: .; cdr3_aa: CASSMLEGPKYF; cdr3_nt: TGTGCCAGTAGTATGTTGGAGGGTCCCAAGTATTTT
v_call: TRBV19; j_call: TRBJ1-2; d_call: .; clone_size: .; cdr3_aa: CATSEYSARGYTF; cdr3_nt: TGTGCCACTAGCGAGTACTCCGCGCGTGGCTACACCTTC
v_call: TRBV7-9; j_call: TRBJ2-5; d_call: TRBD2; clone_size: .; cdr3_aa: CASSFTGGFGETQYF; cdr3_nt: TGTGCCAGCAGCTTTACCGGGGGGTTTGGAGAGACCCAGTACTTC
v_call: TRBV18; j_call: TRBJ1-5; d_call: .; clone_size: .; cdr3_aa: CASSPGGGLMGNQPQHF; cdr3_nt: TGTGCCAGCTCACCAGGTGGAGGGTTAATGGGAAATCAGCCCCAGCATTTT
v_call: TRBV6-5; j_call: TRBJ1-1; d_call: .; clone_size: .; cdr3_aa: CASSYGGTTLEAFF; cdr3_nt: TGTGCCAGCAGTTACGGCGGTACCACCTTAGAAGCTTTCTTT
v_call: TRBV28; j_call: TRBJ2-7; d_call: TRBD1; clone_size: .; cdr3_aa: CASSSDRAGLYEQYF; cdr3_nt: TGTGCCAGCAGTTCCGACAGGGCCGGCCTTTACGAGCAGTACTTC
v_call: TRBV6-5; j_call: TRBJ2-3; d_call: TRBD1; clone_size: .; cdr3_aa: CASSRGQGGHTQYF; cdr3_nt: TGTGCCAGCAGCCGGGGACAGGGAGGGCATACGCAGTATTTT
v_call: TRBV27; j_call: TRBJ1-2; d_call: .; clone_size: .; cdr3_aa: CASSETRARAYGYTF; cdr3_nt: TGTGCCAGCAGTGAAACCAGGGCCAGGGCCTATGGCTACACCTTC
v_call: TRBV13; j_call: TRBJ2-1; d_call: TRBD2; clone_size: .; cdr3_aa: CASSLRASGIYGEQFF; cdr3_nt: TGTGCCAGCAGCCTAAGGGCTAGCGGGATATACGGTGAGCAGTTCTTC
v_call: TRBV6-5; j_call: TRBJ2-1; d_call: .; clone_size: once; cdr3_aa: CASSSPTRINEQFF; cdr3_nt: TGTGCCAGCAGTTCCCCGACTAGGATCAATGAGCAGTTCTTC
v_call: TRBV15; j_call: TRBJ2-7; d_call: TRBD2; clone_size: .; cdr3_aa: CATRDGAGGWEQYF; cdr3_nt: TGTGCCACCCGCGATGGGGCGGGAGGATGGGAGCAGTACTTC
v_call: TRBV2; j_call: TRBJ1-2; d_call: .; clone_size: .; cdr3_aa: CASSVDLSSGGYTF; cdr3_nt: TGTGCCAGCAGTGTGGACCTCTCGTCGGGGGGCTACACCTTC
v_call: TRBV10-3; j_call: TRBJ1-2; d_call: .; clone_size: .; cdr3_aa: CAISESAGRRGFGYGYTF; cdr3_nt: TGTGCCATCAGTGAGTCCGCGGGGAGACGGGGCTTTGGCTATGGCTACACCTTC